The sequence of this T cell receptor beta chain was determined in a study of blood T cell repertoires in COVID-19. Overall study context: Acute-phase and convalescent COVID-19 samples originated in the United States, Italy and Spain.

Assay: immunoSEQ multiplex PCR; the TCRdb copy retains only in-frame clones and omits some. The sample contains 150,000 to 200,000 clones, over 80% of which appear only once. The V end was cut by 2 bases, the J end by 4 bases, with 2 bases between. The CDR3 is 12 residues long. CDR1 is MNHEY and CDR2 is SVGEGT in the germline V gene. This sequence was found in a man in his 70s who had been exposed to COVID-19. The V gene is TRBV6-2 or TRBV6-3, the J gene TRBJ2-2, with D unclear. Sequenced input: PBMCs or T cells enriched from blood (not recorded which). The DNA for the CDR3 is TGTGCCAGCAGTTACCGCACCGGGGAGCTGTTTTTT. This codes for CASSYRTGELFF.